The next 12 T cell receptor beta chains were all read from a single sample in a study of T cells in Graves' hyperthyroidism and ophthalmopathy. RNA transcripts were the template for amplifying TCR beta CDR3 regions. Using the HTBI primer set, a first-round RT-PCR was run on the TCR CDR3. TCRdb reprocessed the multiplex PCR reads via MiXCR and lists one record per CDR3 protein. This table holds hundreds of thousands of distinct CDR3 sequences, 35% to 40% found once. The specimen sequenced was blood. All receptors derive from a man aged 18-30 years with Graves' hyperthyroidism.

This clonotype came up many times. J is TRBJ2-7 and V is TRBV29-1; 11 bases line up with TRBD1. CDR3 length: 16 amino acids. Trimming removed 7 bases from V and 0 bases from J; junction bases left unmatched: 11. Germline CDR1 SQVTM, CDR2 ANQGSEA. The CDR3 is CSAARTGGLSSYEQYF. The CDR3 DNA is TGCAGCGCCGCTCGGACAGGGGGCCTTAGCTCCTACGAGCAGTACTTC.

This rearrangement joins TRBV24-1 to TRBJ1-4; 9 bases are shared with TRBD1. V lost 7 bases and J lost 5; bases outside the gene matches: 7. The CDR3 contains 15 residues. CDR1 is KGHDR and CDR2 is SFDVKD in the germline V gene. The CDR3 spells CATRQTGQGNEKLFF. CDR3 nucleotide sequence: TGTGCCACCAGACAAACCGGACAGGGGAATGAAAAACTGTTTTTT.

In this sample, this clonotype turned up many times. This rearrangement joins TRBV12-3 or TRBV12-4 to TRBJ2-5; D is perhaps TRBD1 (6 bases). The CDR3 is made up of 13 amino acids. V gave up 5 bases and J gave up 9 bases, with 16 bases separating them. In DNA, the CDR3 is TGTGCCAGCAGTACGACTGAACCAGGGGCCCAGTACTTC. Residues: CASSTTEPGAQYF.

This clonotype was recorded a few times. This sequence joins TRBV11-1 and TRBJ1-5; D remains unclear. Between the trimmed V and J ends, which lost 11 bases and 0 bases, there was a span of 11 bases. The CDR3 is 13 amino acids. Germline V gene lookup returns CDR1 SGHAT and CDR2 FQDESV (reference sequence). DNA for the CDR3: TGTGCCTGCCGGCGGCGTAGCAATCAGCCCCAGCATTTT. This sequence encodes CACRRRSNQPQHF.

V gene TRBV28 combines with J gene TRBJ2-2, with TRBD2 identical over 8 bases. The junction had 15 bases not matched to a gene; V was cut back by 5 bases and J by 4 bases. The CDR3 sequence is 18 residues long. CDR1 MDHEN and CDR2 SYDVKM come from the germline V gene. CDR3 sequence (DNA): TGTGCCAGCAGTCCCCACCGGATGAGCGGGAGAATCACCGGGGAGCTGTTTTTT. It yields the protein CASSPHRMSGRITGELFF.

The CDR3 is CASSFGQGQSYEQYF. The CDR3, as DNA: TGTGCCAGCAGCTTTGGACAGGGCCAATCCTACGAGCAGTACTTC. The V gene is TRBV13, the J gene TRBJ2-7, with TRBD1 identical over 8 bases. CDR3 length equals 15 residues. The V segment lost 3 bases and the J segment 1 base; nucleotides outside the gene matches: 5. From germline, CDR1 is PRHDT and CDR2 FYEKMQ (reference sequence).

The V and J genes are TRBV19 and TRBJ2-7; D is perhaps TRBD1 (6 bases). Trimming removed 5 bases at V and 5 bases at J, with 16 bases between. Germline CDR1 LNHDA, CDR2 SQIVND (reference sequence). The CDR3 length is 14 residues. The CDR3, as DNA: TGTGCCAGTAGTTCCGGGACATCTGGAAACGAGCAGTACTTC. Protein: CASSSGTSGNEQYF. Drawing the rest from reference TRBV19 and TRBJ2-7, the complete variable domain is DGGITQSPKYLFRKEGQNVTLSCEQNLNHDAMYWYRQDPGQGLRLIYYSQIVNDFQKGDIAEGYSVSREKKESFPLTVTSAQKNPTAFYLCASSSGTSGNEQYFGPGTRLTVT.

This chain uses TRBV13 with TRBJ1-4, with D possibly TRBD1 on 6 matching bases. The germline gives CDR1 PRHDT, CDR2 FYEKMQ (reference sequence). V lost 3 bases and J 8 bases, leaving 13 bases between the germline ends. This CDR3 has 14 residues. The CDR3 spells CASSFRPGGEKLFF. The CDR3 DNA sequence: TGTGCCAGCAGCTTTCGGCCGGGGGGCGAAAAACTGTTTTTT.

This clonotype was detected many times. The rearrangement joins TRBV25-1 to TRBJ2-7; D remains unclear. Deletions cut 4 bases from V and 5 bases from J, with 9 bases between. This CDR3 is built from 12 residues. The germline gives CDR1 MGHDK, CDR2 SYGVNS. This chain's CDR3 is CASSAALDEQYF. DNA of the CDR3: TGTGCCAGCAGTGCCGCTCTGGACGAGCAGTACTTC.

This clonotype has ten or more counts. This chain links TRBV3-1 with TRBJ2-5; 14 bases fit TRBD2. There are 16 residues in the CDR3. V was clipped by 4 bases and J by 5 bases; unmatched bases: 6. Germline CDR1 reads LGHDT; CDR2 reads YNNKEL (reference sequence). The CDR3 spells CASSLTSGRALETQYF. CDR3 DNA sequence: TGTGCCAGCAGCCTGACTAGCGGGAGGGCCTTGGAGACCCAGTACTTC.

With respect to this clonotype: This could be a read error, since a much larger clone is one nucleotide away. CDR3 region: CSALAGESGYIF. CDR3 coding DNA: TGCAGTGCTCTGGCGGGGGAGAGCGGCTACATCTTC. The chain couples TRBV20-1 to TRBJ1-2; D might be TRBD1 (5 bases). The germline CDR1 and CDR2 sequences are DFQATT and SNEGSKA (reference sequence). This CDR3 is built from 12 residues.

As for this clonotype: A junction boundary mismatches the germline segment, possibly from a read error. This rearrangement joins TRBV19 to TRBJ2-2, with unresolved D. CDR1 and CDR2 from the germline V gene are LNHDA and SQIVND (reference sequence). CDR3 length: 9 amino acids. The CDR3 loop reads CDSSGELFF. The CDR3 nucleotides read TGTGACAGTAGCGGGGAGCTGTTTTTT.